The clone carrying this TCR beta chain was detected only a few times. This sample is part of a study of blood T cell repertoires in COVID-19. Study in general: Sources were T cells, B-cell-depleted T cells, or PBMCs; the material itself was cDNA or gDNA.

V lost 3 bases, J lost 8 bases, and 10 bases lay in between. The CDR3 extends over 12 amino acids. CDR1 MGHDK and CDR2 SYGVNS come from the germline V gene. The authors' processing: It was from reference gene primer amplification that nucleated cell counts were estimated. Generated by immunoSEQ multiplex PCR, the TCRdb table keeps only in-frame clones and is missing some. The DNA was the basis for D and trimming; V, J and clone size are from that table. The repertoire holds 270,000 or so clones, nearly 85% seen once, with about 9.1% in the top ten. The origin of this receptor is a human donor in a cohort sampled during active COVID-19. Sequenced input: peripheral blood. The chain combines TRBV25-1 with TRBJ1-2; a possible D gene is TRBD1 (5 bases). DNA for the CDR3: TGTGCCAGCAGTGAGAGTCAGGGAGGCTACACCTTC. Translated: CASSESQGGYTF.